The present entry profiles one T cell receptor beta chain with its context. In the original processing: Nucleated cell counts were estimated from reference gene primer amplification. Sequenced by immunoSEQ multiplex PCR; TCRdb stores in-frame clones only, minus some. V, J and clone size are those of that table, while D and trimming were read from the DNA. The sample carries 150,000 to 250,000 clones, about 85% recorded once. This sample was included in a study of blood T cell repertoires in COVID-19. Across the whole study: Material from acute and convalescent COVID-19 was sourced from the United States, Italy and Spain. T cells, B-cell-depleted T cells, or PBMCs provided the cDNA or gDNA that served as material.

A Seattle source enrolled patients during active infection and followed them longitudinally. The CDR3 covers 14 residues. V lost 1 base to trimming and J lost 2 bases; unmatched junction nucleotides: 1. Germline CDR1 reads LGHNA; CDR2 reads YSLEER. The chain links TRBV4-3 to TRBJ2-7; 8 bases are a match to TRBD1. The sequence derives from a woman in her forties with COVID-19, enrolled during active disease. Sequenced material: peripheral blood. The CDR3 bases are TGCGCCAGCAGCCAAGCGACAGGGGCCTACGAGCAGTACTTC. This encodes CASSQATGAYEQYF.